The 18 T cell receptor beta chains given below trace back to one sample, sequenced in a study of cytomegalovirus exposure and HLA in healthy donors. The PCR had 60 Vbeta and 13 Jbeta primers. The repertoire was sequenced with immunoSEQ multiplex PCR; TCRdb's copy has only in-frame clones and lacks some. The sample carries under 250,000 clones, about 86% recorded once. Sequencing was done on a sample of PBMCs. The receptor source for this set is an older woman in good health and CMV-seropositive.

The chain uses TRBV10-1 and TRBJ2-5, with D perhaps TRBD1 (6 bases). Germline V gene sequence: CDR1 WNHNN, CDR2 SYGVQD (reference sequence). The germline V and J ends were trimmed by 1 base and 3 bases, with 15 bases remaining between them. The length of the CDR3 is 16 residues. CDR3 coding DNA: TGCGCCAGCAGTGAGTGGGGCAGGGGCGTGAAAGAGACCCAGTACTTC. Encoded protein: CASSEWGRGVKETQYF.

This rearrangement joins TRBV5-6 to TRBJ1-5; D not certain. Germline CDR1 and CDR2: SGHDT and YYEEEE. The V end lost 0 bases, the J end lost 1 base, and 5 bases lay between the germline ends. The CDR3 is made up of 14 amino acids. CDR3 DNA: TGTGCCAGCAGCTTGGTCACAAGCAATCAGCCCCAGCATTTT. Protein sequence: CASSLVTSNQPQHF.

This CDR3 is CAWGYRDRGRRVTEAFF. DNA of the CDR3: TGTGCCTGGGGATACAGGGACAGGGGGAGACGGGTCACTGAAGCTTTCTTT. The gene calls are TRBV30 and TRBJ1-1, with 11 bases identical to TRBD1. CDR1 and CDR2 from the germline V gene are GTSNPN and SVGIG (reference sequence). The CDR3 consists of 17 residues. Losses at the gene ends were 5 bases for V and 4 bases for J; bases not matched to a gene: 15.

The V gene is TRBV19, the J gene TRBJ1-5; D perhaps matches TRBD1 (5 bases). The germline V gene encodes CDR1 LNHDA and CDR2 SQIVND (reference sequence). V was cut by 4 bases and J by 4 bases, with 14 bases left in between. The CDR3 length is 15 residues. The CDR3: CASSTQGSGNQPQHF. CDR3 nucleotide sequence: TGTGCCAGTAGTACCCAGGGAAGTGGGAATCAGCCCCAGCATTTT.

CDR3 sequence reads: CASSPTSASYNEQFF. CDR3 coding DNA: TGTGCCAGCAGCCCGACTAGCGCGTCCTACAATGAGCAGTTCTTC. This chain uses TRBV5-6 with TRBJ2-1; TRBD2 matches 8 bases. Germline CDR1 and CDR2: SGHDT and YYEEEE. V gave up 4 bases and J gave up 1 base; unmatched junction bases: 4. There are 15 residues in the CDR3.

The rearrangement uses TRBV27 and TRBJ1-1, with unresolved D. The length of the CDR3 is 15 residues. V was clipped by 7 bases and J by 1 base, with 16 bases between them. Per the germline V gene, CDR1 is MNHEY and CDR2 is SMNVEV (reference sequence). The DNA of the CDR3 is TGTGCCAGCACCCCCTCGGTGACACCGAACACTGAAGCTTTCTTT. It is translated as CASTPSVTPNTEAFF.

The V call is TRBV7-9, the J call TRBJ1-2; TRBD1 agrees at 8 bases. This CDR3 has 14 amino acids. After removal of 5 bases from V and 4 bases from J, the junction contained 6 bases not matched to a gene. CDR1 and CDR2 (germline): SEHNR, FQNEAQ (reference sequence). The CDR3 sequence is CASSLGTGGYGYTF. The CDR3 bases are TGTGCCAGCAGCCTCGGCACAGGGGGCTATGGCTACACCTTC.

V gene TRBV7-6 combines with J gene TRBJ2-1; TRBD2 matches 7 bases. With V trimmed by 5 bases and J by 6 bases, 4 bases remained unmatched. CDR1 SGHVS and CDR2 FNYEAQ come from the germline V gene. CDR3 length: 13 residues. Written as DNA, the CDR3 is TGTGCCAGCAGCCCCAGACTAGCCAATGAGCAGTTCTTC. Translation gives CASSPRLANEQFF.

The rearrangement joins TRBV28 to TRBJ1-2; 7 bases agree with TRBD1. Germline V gene data show CDR1 as MDHEN and CDR2 as SYDVKM. The V gene end was trimmed by 6 bases and the J gene end by 1 base; junction bases not matched to a gene: 5. CDR3 length equals 14 residues. CDR3 bases: TGTGCCAGCAGCTTGGGACAGAATAACTATGGCTACACCTTC. It is translated as CASSLGQNNYGYTF.

The sample holds one count of this clone. The chain carries TRBV9 and TRBJ2-2; 8 bases match TRBD1. This CDR3 has 16 amino acids. Germline trimming cut 3 bases from V and 1 base from J; bases unmatched to any gene: 5. Germline-derived CDR1 and CDR2 are SGDLS and YYNGEE. CDR3 sequence: CASSARQGRNTGELFF. CDR3 nucleotide sequence: TGTGCCAGCAGCGCCCGACAGGGGAGGAACACCGGGGAGCTGTTTTTT.

The chain is built from TRBV11-2 and TRBJ1-2; TRBD1 is a possible D gene (6 bases). The CDR3 is 13 amino acids. Germline CDR1 reads SGHAT; CDR2 reads FQNNGV. V dropped 7 bases and J dropped 8 bases, with 17 bases sitting between them. The DNA for the CDR3 is TGTGCCAGCAAACGGGCAGGGGCCGAGGGCTACACCTTC. This codes for CASKRAGAEGYTF.

This chain uses TRBV15 with TRBJ2-1; 12 nucleotides match TRBD2. The CDR3 is made up of 17 amino acids. V shed 3 bases and J 3 bases; nucleotides not matched to a gene: 6. Germline values: CDR1 LNHNV, CDR2 YYDKDF (reference sequence). The CDR3 spells CATSSLWGLAGYNEQFF. The DNA for the CDR3 is TGTGCCACCAGCAGCCTCTGGGGACTAGCGGGCTACAATGAGCAGTTCTTC.

The chain is built from TRBV4-1 and TRBJ1-5, with D hard to call. Germline loops: CDR1 MGHRA, CDR2 YSYEKL. The CDR3 covers 15 residues. Trimming pared 0 bases from V and 5 bases from J, leaving 11 bases between. The CDR3: CASSQDYPQDQPQHF. CDR3 bases: TGCGCCAGCAGCCAAGATTATCCACAAGATCAGCCCCAGCATTTT.

A few counts support this clone. The chain combines TRBV2 with TRBJ2-5; D call uncertain. The CDR3 runs to 14 residues. V was pared by 7 bases and J by 5 bases, with 17 bases between. CDR1 is SNHLY, CDR2 FYNNEI, per germline. In DNA form, the CDR3 reads TGTGCCAGCAACCACGAGAGGAGACGGGAGACCCAGTACTTC. It specifies CASNHERRRETQYF.

Points on this clone: Other DNA sequences in this sample translate to the same CDR3. CDR3: CASSLNSYEQYF. The CDR3 DNA is TGCGCCAGCTCTCTAAACTCCTACGAGCAGTACTTC. The V and J genes are TRBV5-1 and TRBJ2-7, with D unresolved. The CDR3 runs to 12 residues. Trimming took off 7 bases at V and 0 bases at J, with 8 bases between the two ends. The germline V gene encodes CDR1 SGHRS and CDR2 YFSETQ. Drawing the rest from reference TRBV5-1 and TRBJ2-7, the complete variable domain is KAGVTQTPRYLIKTRGQQVTLSCSPISGHRSVSWYQQTPGQGLQFLFEYFSETQRNKGNFPGRFSGRQFSNSRSEMNVSTLELGDSALYLCASSLNSYEQYFGPGTRLTVT.

This clone was detected only a few times. This sequence joins TRBV28 and TRBJ2-5; D is possibly TRBD1 (6 bases). The DNA end favors TRBJ2-7, so the J call may be wrong. Germline CDR1 is MDHEN and CDR2 is SYDVKM. The CDR3 is 14 residues long. The CDR3 loop reads CASSQDSPWPEQYF. The DNA for the CDR3 is TGTGCCAGCAGTCAGGACAGCCCTTGGCCCGAGCAGTACTTC.

The V gene is TRBV7-9, the J gene TRBJ2-3; D gene uncertain. The V end lost 5 bases, the J end lost 0 bases, and 3 bases lay between the germline ends. CDR3 length: 12 residues. Germline CDR1 SEHNR, CDR2 FQNEAQ (reference sequence). The CDR3 DNA follows: TGTGCCAGCAGCCAGAGCACAGATACGCAGTATTTT. This sequence encodes CASSQSTDTQYF.

This clone was seen a single time. The V gene is TRBV27, the J gene TRBJ2-1, with 10 bases that match TRBD2. This CDR3 has 16 residues. V trimming: 1 base; J trimming: 5 bases; junction bases outside the gene matches: 5. The germline CDR1 and CDR2 sequences are MNHEY and SMNVEV (reference sequence). CDR3 sequence reads: CASSLYGTSAHNEQFF. The CDR3 nucleotides read TGTGCCAGCAGTTTATACGGGACTAGCGCCCACAATGAGCAGTTCTTC.